This T cell receptor beta chain was found in a study of shared clonotypes between healthy human individuals. Data came from immunoSEQ multiplex PCR; TCRdb stores just in-frame clones and leaves some out. Found here are approximately 2.1 million clones, approximately 95% of them singletons; the top ten hold 0.35% to 0.45%. Germline-derived CDR1 and CDR2 are MNHNS and SASEGT. V was clipped by 2 bases and J by 1 base, with 8 bases between them. The CDR3 runs to 14 residues. Points on this clone: Its target is not known.

The authors divided CD4+ cells into CD45RA+ naive and CD45RA-negative memory subsets. Whole-study findings and limits: Among donors, sharing of clonotypes was expected to be affected by sequencing depth. Rarefaction showed that sequencing of sorted subsets was incomplete (despite large depth). With several donors compared, roughly 5% of naive CD4 clonotypes were shared.

The chain couples TRBV6-1 to TRBJ1-1; D is unresolved. This sequence was found in a man between 18 and 29 years old in good health. Some clones in this sample may be carry-over from other donors' samples. The material sequenced was naive CD4+ T cells from PBMCs. Subset here: CD45RA+ positively selected. The CDR3 region is CASSEKGRNTEAFF. In DNA form, the CDR3 reads TGTGCCAGCAGTGAAAAGGGCAGGAACACTGAAGCTTTCTTT.